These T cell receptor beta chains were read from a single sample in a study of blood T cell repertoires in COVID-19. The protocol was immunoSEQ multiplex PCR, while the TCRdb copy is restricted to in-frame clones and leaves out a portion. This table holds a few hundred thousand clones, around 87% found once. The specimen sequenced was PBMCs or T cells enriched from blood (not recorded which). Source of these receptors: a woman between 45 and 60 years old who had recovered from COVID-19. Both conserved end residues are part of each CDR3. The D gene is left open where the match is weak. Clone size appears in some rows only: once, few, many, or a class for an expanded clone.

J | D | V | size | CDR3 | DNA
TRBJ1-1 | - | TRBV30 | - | CAWSGGGTEAFF | TGTGCCTGGAGTGGTGGGGGGACTGAAGCTTTCTTT
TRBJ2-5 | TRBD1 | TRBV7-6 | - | CASSPTGTGDGTQYF | TGTGCCAGCAGCCCCACCGGGACAGGGGACGGGACCCAGTACTTC
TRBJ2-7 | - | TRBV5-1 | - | CASSLGIGGVTHEQYF | TGCGCCAGCAGCTTGGGTATTGGCGGGGTTACCCACGAGCAGTACTTC
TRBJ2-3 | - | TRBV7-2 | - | CASSLVSGSTDTQYF | TGTGCCAGCAGCTTAGTGTCGGGGAGCACAGATACGCAGTATTTT
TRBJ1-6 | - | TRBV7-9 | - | CASSLPAGNSPLHF | TGTGCCAGCAGCTTACCGGCAGGGAATTCACCCCTCCACTTT
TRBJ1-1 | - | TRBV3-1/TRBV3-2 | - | CASSLTGNTEAFF | TGTGCCAGCAGCCTGACAGGGAACACTGAAGCTTTCTTT
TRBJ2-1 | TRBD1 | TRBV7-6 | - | CASSLFGQEPNEQFF | TGTGCCAGCAGCTTATTCGGACAGGAACCCAATGAGCAGTTCTTC
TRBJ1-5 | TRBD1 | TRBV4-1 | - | CASSQGRQGDSNQPQHF | TGCGCCAGCAGCCAAGGACGGCAGGGGGATAGCAATCAGCCCCAGCATTTT
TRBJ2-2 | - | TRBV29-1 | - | CSVPKEGTAGELFF | TGCAGCGTCCCGAAGGAGGGGACAGCCGGGGAGCTGTTTTTT
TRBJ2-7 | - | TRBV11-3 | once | CASSLDTQVTYEQYF | TGTGCCAGCAGCTTAGATACACAGGTTACCTACGAGCAGTACTTC
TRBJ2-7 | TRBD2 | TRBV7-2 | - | CASSVASSGPPYEQYF | TGTGCCAGCAGCGTGGCCTCTAGCGGGCCACCCTACGAGCAGTACTTC
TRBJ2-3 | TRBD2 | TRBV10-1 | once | CASSPGLSTDTQYF | TGCGCCAGCAGCCCGGGACTAAGCACAGATACGCAGTATTTT
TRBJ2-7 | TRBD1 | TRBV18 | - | CATSRGTGYEQYF | TGTGCCACCTCCCGGGGGACAGGGTACGAGCAGTACTTC
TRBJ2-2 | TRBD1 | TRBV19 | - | CASSRRDRDTGELFF | TGTGCCAGTAGTCGCCGGGACAGAGACACCGGGGAGCTGTTTTTT
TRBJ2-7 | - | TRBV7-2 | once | CASSFSVRSMTYEQYF | TGTGCCAGCAGCTTTAGTGTCAGGTCAATGACCTACGAGCAGTACTTC